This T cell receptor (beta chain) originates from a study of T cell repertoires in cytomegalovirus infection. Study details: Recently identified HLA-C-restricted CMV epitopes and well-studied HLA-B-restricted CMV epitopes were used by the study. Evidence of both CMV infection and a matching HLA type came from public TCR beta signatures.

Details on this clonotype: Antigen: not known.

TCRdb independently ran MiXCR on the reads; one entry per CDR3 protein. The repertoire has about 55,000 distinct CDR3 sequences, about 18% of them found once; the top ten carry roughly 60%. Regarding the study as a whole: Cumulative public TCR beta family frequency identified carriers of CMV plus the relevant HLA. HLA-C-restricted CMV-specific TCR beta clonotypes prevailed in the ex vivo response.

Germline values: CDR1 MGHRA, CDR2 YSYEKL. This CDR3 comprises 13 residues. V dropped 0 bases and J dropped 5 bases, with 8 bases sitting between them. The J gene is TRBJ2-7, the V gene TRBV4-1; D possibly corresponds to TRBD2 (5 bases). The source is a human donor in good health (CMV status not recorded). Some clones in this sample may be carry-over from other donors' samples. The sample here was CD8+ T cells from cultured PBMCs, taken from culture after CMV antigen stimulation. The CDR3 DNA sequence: TGCGCCAGCAGCCAAGATAGAGGGAACGAGCAGTACTTC. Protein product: CASSQDRGNEQYF.